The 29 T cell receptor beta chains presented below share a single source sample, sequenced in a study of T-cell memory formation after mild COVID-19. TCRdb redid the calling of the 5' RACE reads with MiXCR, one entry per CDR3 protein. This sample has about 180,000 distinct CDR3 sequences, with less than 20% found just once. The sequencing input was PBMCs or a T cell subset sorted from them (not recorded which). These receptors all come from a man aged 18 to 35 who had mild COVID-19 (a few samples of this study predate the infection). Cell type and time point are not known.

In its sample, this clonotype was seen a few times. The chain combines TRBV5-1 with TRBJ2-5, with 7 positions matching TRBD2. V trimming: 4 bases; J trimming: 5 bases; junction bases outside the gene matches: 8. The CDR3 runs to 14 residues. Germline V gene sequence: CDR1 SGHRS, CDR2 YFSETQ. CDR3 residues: CASSHGLVEETQYF. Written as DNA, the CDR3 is TGCGCCAGCAGCCACGGACTAGTCGAGGAGACCCAGTACTTC.

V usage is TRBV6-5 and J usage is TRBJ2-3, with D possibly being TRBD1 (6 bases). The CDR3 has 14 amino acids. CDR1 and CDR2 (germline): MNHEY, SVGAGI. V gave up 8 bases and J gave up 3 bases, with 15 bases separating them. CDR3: CASWETGSTDTQYF. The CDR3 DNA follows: TGTGCCAGCTGGGAGACAGGTTCGACAGATACGCAGTATTTT.

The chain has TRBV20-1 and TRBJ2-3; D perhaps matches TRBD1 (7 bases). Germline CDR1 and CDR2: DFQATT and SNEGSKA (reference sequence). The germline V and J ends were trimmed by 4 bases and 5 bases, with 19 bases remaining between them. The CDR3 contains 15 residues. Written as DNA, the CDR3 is TGCAGTGCTACCGGCCAGGGGGGTCGGGGAGATACGCAGTATTTT. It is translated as CSATGQGGRGDTQYF.

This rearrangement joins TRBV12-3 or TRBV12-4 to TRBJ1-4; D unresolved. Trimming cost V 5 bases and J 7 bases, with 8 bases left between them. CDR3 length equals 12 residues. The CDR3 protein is CASSPDGEKLFF. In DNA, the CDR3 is TGTGCCAGCAGTCCGGACGGTGAAAAACTGTTTTTT.

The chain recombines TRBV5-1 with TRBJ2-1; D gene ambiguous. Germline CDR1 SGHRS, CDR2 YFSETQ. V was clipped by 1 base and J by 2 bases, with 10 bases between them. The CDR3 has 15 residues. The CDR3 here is CASSLSGQTYNEQFF. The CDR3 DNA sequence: TGCGCCAGCAGCTTGTCTGGGCAAACCTACAATGAGCAGTTCTTC.

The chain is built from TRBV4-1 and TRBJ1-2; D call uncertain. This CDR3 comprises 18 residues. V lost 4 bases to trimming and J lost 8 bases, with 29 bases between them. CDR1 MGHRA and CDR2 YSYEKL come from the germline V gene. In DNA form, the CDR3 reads TGCGCCAGCAGCCTCTATCAGCTCCCCGCCGTGGGCGGAAGGGGCTACACCTTC. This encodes CASSLYQLPAVGGRGYTF.

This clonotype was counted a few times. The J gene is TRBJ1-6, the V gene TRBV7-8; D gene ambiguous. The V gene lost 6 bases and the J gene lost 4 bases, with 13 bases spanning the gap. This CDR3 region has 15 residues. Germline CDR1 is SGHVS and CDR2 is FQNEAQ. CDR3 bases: TGTGCCAGCAGGATATCGGGAGTTTATAATTCACCCCTCCACTTT. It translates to CASRISGVYNSPLHF. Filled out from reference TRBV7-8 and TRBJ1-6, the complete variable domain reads GAGVSQSPRYKVAKRGQDVALRCDPISGHVSLFWYQQALGQGPEFLTYFQNEAQLDKSGLPSDRFFAERPEGSVSTLKIQRTQQEDSAVYLCASRISGVYNSPLHFGNGTRLTVT.

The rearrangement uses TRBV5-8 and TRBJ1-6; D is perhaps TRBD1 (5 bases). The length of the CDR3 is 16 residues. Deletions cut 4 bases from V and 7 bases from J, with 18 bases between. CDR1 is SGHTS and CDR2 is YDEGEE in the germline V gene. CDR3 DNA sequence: TGTGCCAGCAGCGCCGCAACAGCAGGGTGGAATTCACCCCTCCACTTT. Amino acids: CASSAATAGWNSPLHF.

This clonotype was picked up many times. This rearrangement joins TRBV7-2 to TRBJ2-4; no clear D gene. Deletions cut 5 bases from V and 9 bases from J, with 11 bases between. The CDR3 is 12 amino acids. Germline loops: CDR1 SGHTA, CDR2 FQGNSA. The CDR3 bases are TGTGCCAGCAGCCACTACCTTGGCATTCAGTACTTC. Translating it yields CASSHYLGIQYF.

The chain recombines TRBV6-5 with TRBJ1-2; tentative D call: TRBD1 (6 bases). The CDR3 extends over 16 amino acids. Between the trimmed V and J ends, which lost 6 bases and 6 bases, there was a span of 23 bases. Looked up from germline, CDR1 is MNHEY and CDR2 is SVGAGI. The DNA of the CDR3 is TGTGCCAGCAGCGGGTTCGGGACAAGTAGATTAAATGGCTACACCTTC. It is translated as CASSGFGTSRLNGYTF.

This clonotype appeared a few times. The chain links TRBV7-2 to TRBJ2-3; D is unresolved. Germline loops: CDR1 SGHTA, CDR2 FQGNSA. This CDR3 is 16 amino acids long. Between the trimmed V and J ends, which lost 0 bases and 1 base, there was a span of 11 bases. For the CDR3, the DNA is TGTGCCAGCAGCTTAGCCCCCCTTCGTGGCACAGATACGCAGTATTTT. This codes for CASSLAPLRGTDTQYF.

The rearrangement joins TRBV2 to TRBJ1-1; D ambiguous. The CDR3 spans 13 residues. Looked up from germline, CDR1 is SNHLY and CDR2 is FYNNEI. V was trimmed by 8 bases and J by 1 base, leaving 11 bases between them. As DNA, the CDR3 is TGTGCCAGCCTAGCTATCCCGAACACTGAAGCTTTCTTT. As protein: CASLAIPNTEAFF.

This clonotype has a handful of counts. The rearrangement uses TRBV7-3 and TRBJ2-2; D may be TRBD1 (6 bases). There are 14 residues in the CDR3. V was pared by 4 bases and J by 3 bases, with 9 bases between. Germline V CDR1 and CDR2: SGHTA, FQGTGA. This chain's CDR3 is CASSSGQYTGELFF. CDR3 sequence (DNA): TGTGCCAGCAGCTCGGGACAATACACCGGGGAGCTGTTTTTT.

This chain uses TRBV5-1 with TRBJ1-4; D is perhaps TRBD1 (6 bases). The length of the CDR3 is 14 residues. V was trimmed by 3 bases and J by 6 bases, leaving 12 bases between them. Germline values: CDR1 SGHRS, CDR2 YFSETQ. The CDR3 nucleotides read TGCGCCAGCAGCTACCAGGGGAGCGATGAAAAACTGTTTTTT. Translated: CASSYQGSDEKLFF.

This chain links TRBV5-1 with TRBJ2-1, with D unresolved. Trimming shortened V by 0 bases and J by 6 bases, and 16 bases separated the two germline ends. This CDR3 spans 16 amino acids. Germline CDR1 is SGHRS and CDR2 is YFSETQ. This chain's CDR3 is CASSLALTLTVNEQFF. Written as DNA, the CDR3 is TGCGCCAGCAGCTTGGCCTTGACCCTTACGGTCAATGAGCAGTTCTTC.

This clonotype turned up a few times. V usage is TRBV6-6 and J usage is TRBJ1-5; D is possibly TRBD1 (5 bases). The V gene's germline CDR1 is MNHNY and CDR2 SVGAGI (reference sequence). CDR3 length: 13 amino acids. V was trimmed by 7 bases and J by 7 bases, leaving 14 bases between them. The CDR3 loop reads CASIPGGGQPQHF. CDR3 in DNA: TGTGCCAGCATTCCCGGGGGGGGGCAGCCCCAGCATTTT.

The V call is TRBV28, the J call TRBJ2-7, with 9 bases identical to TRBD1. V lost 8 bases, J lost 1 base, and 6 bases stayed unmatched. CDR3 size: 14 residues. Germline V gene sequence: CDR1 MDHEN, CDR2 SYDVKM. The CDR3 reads CASAGQGPSYEQYV. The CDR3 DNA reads TGTGCCAGCGCGGGACAGGGTCCTTCCTACGAGCAGTACGTC.

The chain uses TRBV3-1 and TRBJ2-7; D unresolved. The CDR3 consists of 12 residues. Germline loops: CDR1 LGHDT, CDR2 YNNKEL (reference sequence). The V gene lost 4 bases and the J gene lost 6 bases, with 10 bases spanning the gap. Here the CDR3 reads CASSRTVGEQYF. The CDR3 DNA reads TGTGCCAGCAGCCGGACCGTGGGCGAGCAGTACTTC.

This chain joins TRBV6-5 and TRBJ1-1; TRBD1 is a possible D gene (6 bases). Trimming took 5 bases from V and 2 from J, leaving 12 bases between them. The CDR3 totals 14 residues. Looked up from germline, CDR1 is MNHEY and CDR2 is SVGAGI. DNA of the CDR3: TGTGCCAGCAGTCCGGGGACATCAAACACTGAAGCTTTCTTT. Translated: CASSPGTSNTEAFF.

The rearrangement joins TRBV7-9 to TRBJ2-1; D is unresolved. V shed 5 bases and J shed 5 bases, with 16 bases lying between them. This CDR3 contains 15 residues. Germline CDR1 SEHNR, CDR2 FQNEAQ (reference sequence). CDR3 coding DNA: TGTGCCAGCAGCCCCAGGTCCCCGTCTAACAATGAGCAGTTCTTC. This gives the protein CASSPRSPSNNEQFF.

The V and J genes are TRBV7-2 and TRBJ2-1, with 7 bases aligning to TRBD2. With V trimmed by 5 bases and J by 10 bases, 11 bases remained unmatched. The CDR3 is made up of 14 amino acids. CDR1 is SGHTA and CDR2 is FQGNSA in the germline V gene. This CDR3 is CASSLKGGSVEQFF. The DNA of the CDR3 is TGTGCCAGCAGCCTAAAGGGAGGGAGTGTAGAGCAGTTCTTC. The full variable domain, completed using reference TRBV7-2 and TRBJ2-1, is GAGVSQSPSNKVTEKGKDVELRCDPISGHTALYWYRQSLGQGLEFLIYFQGNSAPDKSGLPSDRFSAERTGGSVSTLTIQRTQQEDSAVYLCASSLKGGSVEQFFGPGTRLTVL.

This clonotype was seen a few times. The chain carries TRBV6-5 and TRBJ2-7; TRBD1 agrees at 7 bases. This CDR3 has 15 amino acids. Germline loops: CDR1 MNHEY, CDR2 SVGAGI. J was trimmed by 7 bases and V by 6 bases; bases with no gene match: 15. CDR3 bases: TGTGCCAGCAGACCAAGAGGTCAGGGGGTTCGTGAGCAGTACTTC. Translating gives CASRPRGQGVREQYF.

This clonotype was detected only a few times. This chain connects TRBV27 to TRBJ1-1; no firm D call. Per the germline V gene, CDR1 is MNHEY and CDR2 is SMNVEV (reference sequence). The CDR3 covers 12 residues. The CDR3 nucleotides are TGTGCGACGTATGGGTGGGGCACTGAAGCTTTCTTT. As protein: CATYGWGTEAFF.

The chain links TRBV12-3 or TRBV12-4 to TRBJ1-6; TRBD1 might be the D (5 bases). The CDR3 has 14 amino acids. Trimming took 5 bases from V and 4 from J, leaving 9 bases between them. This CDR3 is CASSPGPYNSPLHF. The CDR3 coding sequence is TGTGCCAGCAGTCCGGGACCGTATAATTCACCCCTCCACTTT.

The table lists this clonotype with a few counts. The CDR3 sequence: CASSYAGGPRGETQYF. CDR3 nucleotide sequence: TGTGCCAGCAGTTACGCGGGGGGCCCACGGGGAGAGACCCAGTACTTC. J is TRBJ2-5 and V is TRBV6-5, with 8 bases fitting TRBD2. Germline CDR1 and CDR2: MNHEY and SVGAGI. The J segment lost 4 bases and the V segment lost 2 bases, leaving 9 bases of the junction unmatched. The CDR3 has 16 residues.

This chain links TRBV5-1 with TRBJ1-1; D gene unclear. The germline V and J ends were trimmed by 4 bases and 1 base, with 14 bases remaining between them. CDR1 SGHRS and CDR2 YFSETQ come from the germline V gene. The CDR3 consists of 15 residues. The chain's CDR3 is CASSQIGWENTEAFF. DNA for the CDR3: TGCGCCAGCAGCCAAATTGGGTGGGAGAACACTGAAGCTTTCTTT.

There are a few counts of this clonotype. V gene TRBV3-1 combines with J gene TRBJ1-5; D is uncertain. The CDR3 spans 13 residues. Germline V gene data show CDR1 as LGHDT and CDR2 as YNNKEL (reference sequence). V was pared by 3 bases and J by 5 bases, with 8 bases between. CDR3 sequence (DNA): TGTGCCAGCAGCCAGGAGCGTTATCAGCCCCAGCATTTT. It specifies CASSQERYQPQHF.

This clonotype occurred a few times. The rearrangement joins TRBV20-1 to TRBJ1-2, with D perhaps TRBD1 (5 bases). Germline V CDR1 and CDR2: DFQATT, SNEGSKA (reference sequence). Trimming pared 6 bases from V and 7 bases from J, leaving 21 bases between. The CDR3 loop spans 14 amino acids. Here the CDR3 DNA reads TGCAGTGCGAGGAGAGACAGCCGGCGATCTGGCTACACCTTC. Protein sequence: CSARRDSRRSGYTF.

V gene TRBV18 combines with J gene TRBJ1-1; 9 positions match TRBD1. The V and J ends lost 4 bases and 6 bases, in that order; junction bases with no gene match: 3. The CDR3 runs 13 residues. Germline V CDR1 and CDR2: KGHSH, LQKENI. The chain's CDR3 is CASSLRTGAEAFF. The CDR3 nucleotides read TGTGCCAGCTCACTTCGGACAGGGGCTGAAGCTTTCTTT.